This entry lists 23 T cell receptor beta chains sequenced from one sample in a study of blood T cells in healthy people across ages. The authors ran a second PCR of about 7 to 11 cycles using a sample-barcoded 5' primer and a J-beta primer mix. Via MiXCR, TCRdb re-called the 5' RACE reads, giving one row per CDR3 protein. The sample lists fewer than 900,000 distinct CDR3 sequences, 40% to 45% occurring once. The sequenced sample consisted of blood. The receptors originated from a woman in her fifties or sixties in good health.

V and J are TRBV4-3 and TRBJ2-7, with D perhaps matching TRBD2 (5 bases). Germline CDR1 is LGHNA and CDR2 is YSLEER. V dropped 0 bases and J dropped 3 bases, with 12 bases sitting between them. This CDR3 has 15 residues. The CDR3 bases are TGCGCCAGCAGCCAAGATATGGCTAGCATCTACGAGCAGTACTTC. Its protein is CASSQDMASIYEQYF.

This chain joins TRBV2 and TRBJ1-3; D gene uncertain. Germline CDR1 SNHLY, CDR2 FYNNEI. The CDR3 loop spans 16 amino acids. The ends were cut back, 5 bases at V and 0 bases at J, with 14 bases in the middle. This CDR3 is CASSPSERASGNTIYF. The CDR3 DNA follows: TGTGCCAGCAGTCCGAGTGAAAGAGCCTCTGGAAACACCATATATTTT.

The V call is TRBV20-1, the J call TRBJ1-3; D is unclear. The CDR3 is 12 residues long. V was pared by 6 bases and J by 2 bases, with 8 bases between. The germline gives CDR1 DFQATT, CDR2 SNEGSKA (reference sequence). This chain's CDR3 is CSAPEAGNTIYF. CDR3 sequence (DNA): TGCAGTGCGCCAGAAGCTGGAAACACCATATATTTT.

Comment on this clonotype: It may be a read error: a sequence one base away is much more abundant. The chain uses TRBV7-9 and TRBJ2-3; no clear D. There are 15 residues in the CDR3. Germline lookup yields CDR1 SEHNR and CDR2 FQNEAQ (reference sequence). This CDR3 reads CASSLEGRRTDAQYF. The CDR3 DNA reads TGTGCCAGCAGCTTAGAGGGCAGACGCACAGATGCGCAGTATTTT.

The rearrangement uses TRBV9 and TRBJ1-4, with TRBD1 matching 7 bases. Germline-derived CDR1 and CDR2 are SGDLS and YYNGEE. With 3 bases clipped from V and 3 bases from J, the junction kept 5 bases outside the gene matches. The CDR3 extends over 15 amino acids. The CDR3 reads CASSARQGPNEKLFF. DNA of the CDR3: TGTGCCAGCAGCGCTCGACAGGGACCTAATGAAAAACTGTTTTTT.

The chain employs TRBV6-5 and TRBJ2-7; 8 nucleotides line up with TRBD2. Germline-derived CDR1 and CDR2 are MNHEY and SVGAGI. This CDR3 comprises 14 residues. Germline trimming cut 7 bases from V and 1 base from J; bases unmatched to any gene: 6. The CDR3 loop reads CASKGGGYSYEQYF. CDR3 nucleotide sequence: TGTGCCAGCAAAGGCGGGGGGTATTCCTACGAGCAGTACTTC.

A few counts support this clonotype. The rearrangement joins TRBV11-3 to TRBJ2-1, with a possible D match to TRBD1 (6 bases). The CDR3 length is 13 residues. The germline V gene encodes CDR1 SGHNT and CDR2 YENEEA. The V end was cut by 5 bases, the J end by 8 bases, with 13 bases between. CDR3: CASSTQGRDEQFF. CDR3 sequence (DNA): TGTGCCAGCAGCACACAGGGCAGGGATGAGCAGTTCTTC.

The chain uses TRBV20-1 and TRBJ2-3, with TRBD2 matching 7 bases. Per the germline V gene, CDR1 is DFQATT and CDR2 is SNEGSKA (reference sequence). Losses at the gene ends were 0 bases for V and 2 bases for J; bases not matched to a gene: 11. CDR3 length equals 17 residues. CDR3 residues: CSARDPKREVLTDTQYF. CDR3 in DNA: TGCAGTGCTAGAGATCCAAAGCGGGAAGTACTCACAGATACGCAGTATTTT.

The rearrangement joins TRBV20-1 to TRBJ2-5; the D gene is possibly TRBD1 (6 bases). Trimming removed 6 bases at V and 11 bases at J, with 19 bases between. In germline, CDR1 is DFQATT, CDR2 SNEGSKA (reference sequence). The CDR3 extends over 12 amino acids. The CDR3 loop is CSASGTIVEQYF. In DNA, the CDR3 is TGCAGTGCCTCCGGGACAATAGTTGAGCAGTACTTC.

The table lists this clonotype with many counts. The chain is built from TRBV29-1 and TRBJ2-3; D may be TRBD2 (6 bases). CDR1 and CDR2 from the germline V gene are SQVTM and ANQGSEA. V was trimmed by 4 bases and J by 4 bases, leaving 15 bases between them. The CDR3 extends over 14 amino acids. The CDR3, as DNA: TGCAGCGTTGGGCGACGCGGGGAATCAGATACGCAGTATTTT. This encodes CSVGRRGESDTQYF.

The V and J genes are TRBV5-1 and TRBJ2-1; a weak D match, TRBD1 (6 bases). Germline assignment: CDR1 SGHRS and CDR2 YFSETQ. V was clipped by 7 bases and J by 12 bases, with 29 bases between them. The CDR3 has 16 amino acids. CDR3 bases: TGCGCCAGCCAACAGCTTGTGGACAGTCCTTTGGATGCGCAGTTCTTC. It encodes CASQQLVDSPLDAQFF.

This clonotype was recorded many times. The CDR3 reads CSVTRGTGEQYF. CDR3 DNA: TGCAGCGTCACTCGAGGAACCGGCGAGCAGTACTTC. The chain combines TRBV29-1 with TRBJ2-4; D remains unclear. The J call is uncertain, as TRBJ2-7 better fits the DNA end. Germline CDR1 and CDR2: SQVTM and ANQGSEA. The CDR3 sequence is 12 residues long.

The chain employs TRBV5-1 and TRBJ2-5; no reliable D call. V was trimmed by 0 bases and J by 5 bases, leaving 11 bases between them. Germline V CDR1 and CDR2: SGHRS, YFSETQ. The CDR3 has 14 amino acids. CDR3 sequence: CASSLDGRIETQYF. The CDR3 nucleotides read TGCGCCAGCAGCTTGGATGGTAGAATCGAGACCCAGTACTTC.

The V and J genes are TRBV20-1 and TRBJ2-1; TRBD2 matches at 13 bases. The V and J ends lost 3 bases and 5 bases, in that order; junction bases with no gene match: 13. CDR3 size: 18 residues. Germline lookup yields CDR1 DFQATT and CDR2 SNEGSKA (reference sequence). The CDR3 is CSARVLAGGKELNNEQFF. The CDR3 DNA follows: TGCAGTGCTAGGGTACTAGCGGGAGGGAAAGAACTAAACAATGAGCAGTTCTTC.

This clonotype was recorded a few times. The chain couples TRBV4-1 to TRBJ2-1; weak D call: TRBD1 (6 bases). V was clipped by 0 bases and J by 13 bases, with 7 bases between them. The germline gives CDR1 MGHRA, CDR2 YSYEKL. The length of the CDR3 is 11 residues. The CDR3 nucleotides are TGCGCCAGCAGCCAAGAAGGGGGTCAGTTCTTC. Its translation is CASSQEGGQFF.

The chain links TRBV5-1 to TRBJ2-1; TRBD1 aligns across 11 bases. The DNA matches TRBJ2-7 better at its end, which makes the J call doubtful. Germline CDR1 and CDR2: SGHRS and YFSETQ. CDR3 length: 16 residues. CDR3 DNA: TGCGCCAGCAGCAGGACAGGGGGCCTCGGCTACAATGAGCAGTACTTC. Protein product: CASSRTGGLGYNEQYF.

The J gene is TRBJ2-3, the V gene TRBV5-1; TRBD2 aligns across 9 bases. This CDR3 spans 16 amino acids. Germline loops: CDR1 SGHRS, CDR2 YFSETQ. V dropped 1 base and J dropped 0; count of bases not matched to a gene: 3. The CDR3 protein is CASSLSGGQSTDTQYF. The DNA for the CDR3 is TGCGCCAGCAGCTTGAGCGGGGGGCAGAGCACAGATACGCAGTATTTT.

This clonotype has just a few counts. The V and J genes are TRBV20-1 and TRBJ2-4, with D uncertain. This CDR3 is built from 12 residues. The V end lost 5 bases, the J end lost 11 bases, and 16 bases lay between the germline ends. Germline values: CDR1 DFQATT, CDR2 SNEGSKA (reference sequence). The CDR3 DNA is TGCAGTGCTCAAGGGCCCCAATGGGTTCAGTACTTC. Protein sequence: CSAQGPQWVQYF.

The rearrangement links TRBV7-8 to TRBJ2-1; possible D gene TRBD2, 6 bases. Gene TRBJ2-7 matches the end of the DNA better, so the J call may be wrong. Germline CDR1 and CDR2: SGHVS and FQNEAQ. The CDR3 is 17 residues long. CDR3 protein: CASSGMTGGVSYNEQYF. The CDR3 DNA follows: TGTGCCAGCAGCGGCATGACTGGCGGGGTCTCCTACAATGAGCAGTACTTC.

The chain employs TRBV5-1 and TRBJ1-5; perhaps TRBD1 as D (5 bases). CDR3 length: 16 residues. The V end was cut by 4 bases, the J end by 3 bases, with 17 bases between. From germline, CDR1 is SGHRS and CDR2 YFSETQ. In nucleotides, the CDR3 is TGCGCCAGCAGCCTAGACGCGGGGGGGAACAATCAGCCCCAGCATTTT. It encodes CASSLDAGGNNQPQHF.

The chain joins TRBV6-6 to TRBJ2-5; the D gene is possibly TRBD1 (6 bases). The J call may not be correct, given that the DNA end is closer to TRBJ2-7. The CDR3 contains 15 residues. Germline CDR1 reads MNHNY; CDR2 reads SVGAGI (reference sequence). The CDR3 DNA follows: TGTGCCAGCAGTTACATGGGGACATTGTCCTACGAGCAGTACTTC. The encoded protein is CASSYMGTLSYEQYF.

This clonotype was picked up a small number of times. J is TRBJ2-7 and V is TRBV2, with D perhaps given as TRBD1 or TRBD2 (5 bases each). V was clipped by 6 bases and J by 7 bases, with 19 bases between them. The CDR3 contains 14 residues. Germline V gives CDR1 SNHLY, CDR2 FYNNEI. The CDR3 DNA is TGTGCCAGCAGAGGCATCGGGACCTCCTGGGAGCAGTACTTC. It encodes CASRGIGTSWEQYF.

This clonotype appeared a few times. Compared with germline, one end of the junction differs, possibly owing to a read error. This rearrangement joins TRBV7-7 to TRBJ2-5; TRBD2 aligns across 10 bases. The CDR3 totals 16 residues. Germline V CDR1 and CDR2: SSHAT, FNYEAQ (reference sequence). CDR3 sequence: CASSTLAGGRGETQYF. CDR3 in DNA: TGTGCTAGCAGCACCTTAGCGGGAGGTCGGGGTGAGACCCAGTACTTC.